The present T cell receptor beta chain was sequenced within a study of T-cell reconstitution after alpha-beta-depleted transplantation in children. For TCRbeta, the library was prepared with unique molecular identifiers. TCRdb re-derived calls from the PCR reads in MiXCR, one entry per CDR3 protein. The sample lists some 240,000 distinct CDR3 sequences, around 12% occurring once. The ends were cut back, 6 bases at V and 1 base at J, with 18 bases in the middle. There are 16 residues in the CDR3. This clonotype was found many times. The source was PBMCs from the stem cell graft donor, collected from the stem cell graft. The source is a human donor who donated a stem cell graft to a child with acute lymphoblastic leukemia. The chain carries TRBV12-3 or TRBV12-4 and TRBJ1-1, with a possible D match to TRBD1 (5 bases). DNA for the CDR3: TGTGCCAGCAGCTCCCTTAAAGTGACAGCGAACACTGAAGCTTTCTTT. This translates into CASSSLKVTANTEAFF.